The rows below give T cell receptor beta chains drawn from one sample of a study of control samples from healthy donors and cancer patients. TCRdb's table, derived via immunoSEQ multiplex PCR, lists solely in-frame clones and lacks some. The sample records about 130,000 clones, about 90% being singletons. The sequenced sample consisted of blood. These receptors were collected from a young man in good health. The CDR3 runs from the conserved cysteine through the conserved F or W. Fields, in order: V gene, J gene, clone size, D gene, CDR3 DNA, CDR3 protein. A D gene is named only where the DNA matches it firmly. Clone size is stated in some rows and not others, as once, few, many or a class when expanded.

TRBV7-3,TRBJ2-5,-,TRBD1,TGTGCCAGCAGTGTCCCGGGACAGGGGACCCAGTACTTC,CASSVPGQGTQYF
TRBV9,TRBJ2-2,-,-,TGTGCCAGCAAGACAGGCGTCACCGGGGAGCTGTTTTTT,CASKTGVTGELFF
TRBV27,TRBJ1-1,-,-,TGTGCCAGCAGTCCTACTTTTTGGGGGAGGATGAACACTGAAGCTTTCTTT,CASSPTFWGRMNTEAFF
TRBV11-2,TRBJ1-1,-,-,TGTGCCAGCAGCTTAGATCCTTCCCAGAACACTGAAGCTTTCTTT,CASSLDPSQNTEAFF
TRBV28,TRBJ2-1,-,-,TGTGCCAGCAGTTTCCCGCGGAGGGGGGCCTACAATGAGCAGTTCTTC,CASSFPRRGAYNEQFF
TRBV11-2,TRBJ2-7,-,-,TGTGCCAGCAGCACCCGGACTATAAACCAACACTACGAGCAGTACTTC,CASSTRTINQHYEQYF
TRBV14,TRBJ2-3,once,-,TGTGCCAGCAGCCCCCAGACTAGCACAGATACGCAGTATTTT,CASSPQTSTDTQYF
TRBV9,TRBJ1-3,-,-,TGTGCCAGCAGCGTAGGTGGGGGTATGGACAACACCATATATTTT,CASSVGGGMDNTIYF
TRBV15,TRBJ2-2,-,TRBD2,TGTGCCACCAGCAAGGGACTAGCGGGAGAATTCGGCCGGGAGCTGTTTTTT,CATSKGLAGEFGRELFF
TRBV28,TRBJ2-7,-,TRBD1,TGTGCCAGCAGGACGGGACAGGGGATTCCCTACGAGCAGTACTTC,CASRTGQGIPYEQYF
TRBV19,TRBJ1-2,-,TRBD1,TGTGCCAGCGGGACAGAAAATATGGAAGAGTACTACACCTTC,CASGTENMEEYYTF
TRBV4-1,TRBJ1-1,-,-,TGCGCCAGCAGCCAAGGTGATGTGAACACTGAAGCTTTCTTT,CASSQGDVNTEAFF
TRBV28,TRBJ1-1,-,-,TGTGCCAGCAGTGAACGGGCAAACACTGAAGCTTTCTTT,CASSERANTEAFF
TRBV19,TRBJ1-6,-,TRBD1,TGTGCCAGTATTGACAGGGGAGGGAATTCACCCCTCCACTTT,CASIDRGGNSPLHF
TRBV6-6,TRBJ2-1,-,-,TGTGCCAGCAGGCTTGGGACCGAGGGTTACAATGAGCAGTTCTTC,CASRLGTEGYNEQFF
TRBV7-9,TRBJ2-7,-,TRBD2,TGTGCCAGCAGCTCGGGACTAGCGGGAGCACACGAGCAGTACTTC,CASSSGLAGAHEQYF
TRBV6-5,TRBJ1-1,-,-,TGTGCCAGCAGTCAGGGTTGGACCGCTGAAGCTTTCTTT,CASSQGWTAEAFF
TRBV28,TRBJ1-1,-,-,TGTGCCAGCAGTTTTTTTGCTCCGTCCACTGAAGCTTTCTTT,CASSFFAPSTEAFF
TRBV19,TRBJ2-7,-,-,TGTGCCAGTAGTATAGCAATAGCGGTCAACTACGAGCAGTACTTC,CASSIAIAVNYEQYF
TRBV9,TRBJ1-1,-,-,TGTGCCAGCAGCGATGGGGAAGCAGGGAGCTCTCAAGCTTTCTTT,CASSDGEAGSSQAFF
TRBV15,TRBJ1-3,-,TRBD1,TGTGCCACCAGTGACAGGGGGCAGGGAAACACCATATATTTT,CATSDRGQGNTIYF
TRBV5-1,TRBJ2-7,-,TRBD1,TGCGCCAGCAGCCACCGGGACAGGTACCCCTACGAGCAGTACTTC,CASSHRDRYPYEQYF
TRBV5-1,TRBJ2-1,-,TRBD2,TGCGCCAGCAACTCCGGGACTAGCGGGAGTTCCTACAATGAGCAGTTCTTC,CASNSGTSGSSYNEQFF
TRBV19,TRBJ1-5,-,-,TGTGCCAGTAGTATTGGAGATCAGCCCCAGCATTTT,CASSIGDQPQHF
TRBV27,TRBJ1-5,-,TRBD1,TGTGCCAGCAGTCGTAAACAGGGGTTCGATCAGCCCCAGCATTTT,CASSRKQGFDQPQHF
TRBV14,TRBJ1-2,-,TRBD1,TGTGCCAGCAGCCAAGTTCAGGGGGGAGTTGGCTACACCTTC,CASSQVQGGVGYTF
TRBV9,TRBJ1-4,-,-,TGTGCCAGCAGCGTAGGTACCCATGCAACTAATGAAAAACTGTTTTTT,CASSVGTHATNEKLFF
TRBV10-1,TRBJ1-1,-,TRBD1,TGCGCCAGCAACCCCGGGGCAGGGGGTACTGAAGCTTTCTTT,CASNPGAGGTEAFF
TRBV5-1,TRBJ2-1,-,-,TGCGCCAGCAGCTTTGGACAGACCTACAATGAGCAGTTCTTC,CASSFGQTYNEQFF
TRBV28,TRBJ2-2,-,-,TGTGCCAGCAGTTTAACCAAGGGCACCGGGGAGCTGTTTTTT,CASSLTKGTGELFF
TRBV5-8,TRBJ1-3,-,-,TGTGCCAGCAGCTTGGCCCGGGGGGAATCAATCTTCTCTGGAAACACCATATATTTT,CASSLARGESIFSGNTIYF
TRBV7-3,TRBJ2-7,-,-,TGTGCCAGCAGCCCCCGTGGGGGGAACGAGCAGTACTTC,CASSPRGGNEQYF
TRBV2,TRBJ1-1,-,-,TGTGCCAGCAGTGTGGGTCACCCTCCGACTGAAGCTTTCTTT,CASSVGHPPTEAFF
TRBV5-5,TRBJ1-3,-,-,TGTGCCAGCAGCTTTCAGGGCAGGAGCTCTGGAAACACCATATATTTT,CASSFQGRSSGNTIYF
TRBV15,TRBJ1-4,-,-,TGTGCCACCAGAGGGGATAATGAAAAACTGTTTTTT,CATRGDNEKLFF
TRBV28,TRBJ1-5,-,-,TGTGCCAGCAGTTTATCCGATCAGCCCCAGCATTTT,CASSLSDQPQHF
TRBV6-4,TRBJ2-2,many,-,TGTGCCAGCAGTGACGCACAAGACACCGGGGAGCTGTTTTTT,CASSDAQDTGELFF
TRBV18,TRBJ1-4,-,-,TGTGCCAGCTCACCACAGGCAGTAACAGGTGAAAAACTGTTTTTT,CASSPQAVTGEKLFF
TRBV28,TRBJ1-2,many,-,TGTGCCAGCACCCCAATGGACCGCTACTATGGCTACACCTTC,CASTPMDRYYGYTF
TRBV4-3,TRBJ2-1,-,TRBD1,TGCGCCAGCAGCCAAGATCACGGACAGGGGATTGAGCAGTTCTTC,CASSQDHGQGIEQFF
TRBV19,TRBJ1-3,-,-,TGTGCCAGCGGGGCCTCTGGAAACACCATATATTTT,CASGASGNTIYF
TRBV4-1,TRBJ2-7,-,TRBD2,TGCGCCAGCAGCCAAGTTTTTAGCGGGAGCCTCGACAGCTCCTACGAGCAGTACTTC,CASSQVFSGSLDSSYEQYF